The 32 T cell receptor beta chains in this list originate from one sample, sequenced in a study of response to subunit inactivated influenza vaccine. TCRdb called the RT-PCR reads again in MiXCR, with one record for every CDR3 protein. The sample lists about 480,000 distinct CDR3 sequences, roughly 13% occurring once. The input for sequencing was PBMCs from blood, taken 40 to 50 days after vaccination. Receptor source: a man aged 50 to 59 who received an inactivated influenza vaccine.

This clonotype was recorded a few times. The chain carries TRBV29-1 and TRBJ2-1, with 10 bases matching TRBD2. This CDR3 is 15 amino acids long. V dropped 2 bases and J dropped 8; count of bases not matched to a gene: 9. Germline V lookup: CDR1 SQVTM, CDR2 ANQGSEA. The CDR3 DNA is TGCAGCGTTGAAAGAATTAGCGGGAGGAGATATGAGCAGTTCTTC. Translation gives CSVERISGRRYEQFF.

The sample holds a few counts of this clonotype. The genes are TRBV6-5 and TRBJ1-4; 7 bases are a match to TRBD1. The trim removed 4 bases at V and 5 bases at J, leaving 7 bases unmatched. Germline CDR1 reads MNHEY; CDR2 reads SVGAGI. The CDR3 totals 15 residues. Here the CDR3 DNA reads TGTGCCAGCAGTTCAAGGACAGGACTGAATGAAAAACTGTTTTTT. Residues: CASSSRTGLNEKLFF.

This clonotype was picked up a small number of times. The chain couples TRBV11-3 to TRBJ2-1, with 12 bases fitting TRBD2. Germline V gene lookup returns CDR1 SGHNT and CDR2 YENEEA. The CDR3 covers 15 residues. The junction had 3 bases not matched to a gene; V was cut back by 1 base and J by 8 bases. CDR3 bases: TGTGCCAGCAGCTTAGGGACTAGCGGGATACATGAGCAGTTCTTC. Its translation is CASSLGTSGIHEQFF. The complete variable domain, with remaining parts taken from reference TRBV11-3 and TRBJ2-1, reads EAGVVQSPRYKIIEKKQPVAFWCNPISGHNTLYWYLQNLGQGPELLIRYENEEAVDDSQLPKDRFSAERLKGVDSTLKIQPAELGDSAVYLCASSLGTSGIHEQFFGPGTRLTVL.

V is TRBV7-9 and J is TRBJ2-1; tentatively, D is TRBD2 (6 bases). The CDR3 contains 17 residues. V lost 5 bases, J lost 3 bases, and 20 bases lay in between. From germline, CDR1 is SEHNR and CDR2 FQNEAQ (reference sequence). The CDR3 nucleotides are TGTGCCAGCAGCCCCCCGGGGGTTACCAAGTTCTACAATGAGCAGTTCTTC. Protein sequence: CASSPPGVTKFYNEQFF.

The chain uses TRBV7-9 and TRBJ2-2, with 10 nucleotides matching TRBD2. V shed 8 bases, J shed 4 bases, and the junction held 13 bases outside the gene matches. This CDR3 spans 17 amino acids. In germline, CDR1 is SEHNR, CDR2 FQNEAQ (reference sequence). In DNA form, the CDR3 reads TGTGCCAGCCGTGGGACTAGCGAAAGACGGGGCACCGGGGAGCTGTTTTTT. It codes for CASRGTSERRGTGELFF.

In its sample, this clonotype was seen a few times. The gene calls are TRBV29-1 and TRBJ2-5; D is unclear. V gave up 7 bases and J gave up 4 bases, with 19 bases separating them. Germline V gene sequence: CDR1 SQVTM, CDR2 ANQGSEA. The CDR3 totals 14 residues. Here the CDR3 DNA reads TGCAGCGCCTTTCGAGAAGGGATTGTAGAGACCCAGTACTTC. Translating it yields CSAFREGIVETQYF.

This clonotype was detected only a few times. The J gene is TRBJ2-7, the V gene TRBV11-2, with TRBD2 identical over 15 bases. The CDR3 spans 18 residues. Germline CDR1 and CDR2: SGHAT and FQNNGV. The junction had 9 bases not matched to a gene; V was cut back by 5 bases and J by 1 base. CDR3 in amino acids: CASSPKRGLAGGSYEQYF. The DNA of the CDR3 is TGTGCCAGCAGCCCCAAAAGGGGACTAGCGGGAGGATCCTACGAGCAGTACTTC.

This clonotype was seen a few times. The chain recombines TRBV7-2 with TRBJ2-3; D unclear. The CDR3 sequence is 15 residues long. Per the germline V gene, CDR1 is SGHTA and CDR2 is FQGNSA. V was shortened by 8 bases and J by 2 bases, with 17 bases between the two germline ends. The chain's CDR3 is CASVLLGHSTDTQYF. In DNA form, the CDR3 reads TGTGCCAGCGTACTTCTAGGTCATTCCACAGATACGCAGTATTTT.

The CDR3 is CSASLRSGSPLHF. The CDR3 coding sequence is TGCAGTGCTAGCCTGCGGTCAGGGTCACCCCTCCACTTT. The chain links TRBV20-1 to TRBJ1-6; tentative D call: TRBD1 (5 bases). Germline values: CDR1 DFQATT, CDR2 SNEGSKA (reference sequence). Trimming cost V 3 bases and J 10 bases, with 13 bases left between them. This CDR3 is built from 13 residues.

This clonotype was seen at least ten times. V usage is TRBV6-1 and J usage is TRBJ1-2, with D perhaps TRBD1 (5 bases). The CDR3 is 14 residues long. Germline V CDR1 and CDR2: MNHNS, SASEGT. The V end was cut by 6 bases, the J end by 8 bases, with 19 bases between. The CDR3, as DNA: TGTGCCAGCAGCCTCAGGGCCGCCTTAAGGGGCTACACCTTC. It specifies CASSLRAALRGYTF.

This clonotype has a handful of counts. V gene TRBV20-1 combines with J gene TRBJ1-2, with TRBD1 as a possible D gene (5 bases). The CDR3 length is 13 residues. Germline CDR1 is DFQATT and CDR2 is SNEGSKA (reference sequence). Trimming took 0 bases from V and 9 from J, leaving 14 bases between them. The CDR3 region is CSARDGGRARYTF. DNA for the CDR3: TGCAGTGCTAGAGATGGGGGACGAGCTCGCTACACCTTC.

This chain joins TRBV28 and TRBJ1-1; a possible D gene is TRBD1 (6 bases). V gave up 8 bases and J gave up 6 bases, with 22 bases separating them. Germline V gene sequence: CDR1 MDHEN, CDR2 SYDVKM. This CDR3 spans 15 amino acids. The CDR3 DNA reads as TGTGCCAGCTCGTCCGGGGGGCGCGGGTATGCTGAAGCTTTCTTT. It codes for CASSSGGRGYAEAFF.

This clonotype has only a few counts. V is TRBV12-3 or TRBV12-4 and J is TRBJ1-5; a weak D match, TRBD1 (5 bases). The CDR3 consists of 15 residues. V was pared by 6 bases and J by 0 bases, with 12 bases between. The CDR3 coding sequence is TGTGCCAGCAGCCCGGGACTATATAGCAATCAGCCCCAGCATTTT. The encoded protein is CASSPGLYSNQPQHF.

The V call is TRBV6-1, the J call TRBJ1-2; D gene unclear. V was trimmed by 5 bases and J by 1 base, leaving 8 bases between them. Germline values: CDR1 MNHNS, CDR2 SASEGT. This CDR3 spans 13 amino acids. CDR3 residues: CASSPRINYGYTF. The CDR3 region has the DNA TGTGCCAGCAGTCCGCGTATTAACTATGGCTACACCTTC.

The genes are TRBV5-1 and TRBJ2-7, with D tentatively TRBD1 (6 bases). Trimming took off 4 bases at V and 3 bases at J, with 17 bases between the two ends. The CDR3 is 15 residues long. Germline V gene lookup returns CDR1 SGHRS and CDR2 YFSETQ. This CDR3 is CASSTLPGQVYEQYF. In DNA, the CDR3 is TGCGCCAGCAGCACCCTACCGGGACAAGTCTACGAGCAGTACTTC. The whole variable domain, remainder taken from reference TRBV5-1 and TRBJ2-7, is KAGVTQTPRYLIKTRGQQVTLSCSPISGHRSVSWYQQTPGQGLQFLFEYFSETQRNKGNFPGRFSGRQFSNSRSEMNVSTLELGDSALYLCASSTLPGQVYEQYFGPGTRLTVT.

This clonotype was detected a few times. The chain carries TRBV3-1 and TRBJ2-7, with TRBD2 matching over 9 bases. The CDR3 covers 15 residues. The germline gives CDR1 LGHDT, CDR2 YNNKEL (reference sequence). After removal of 11 bases from V and 4 bases from J, the junction contained 15 bases not matched to a gene. For the CDR3, the DNA is TGTGCCTCCTCCCAAGCACCAGCGGGAGGTTACGAGCAGTACTTC. It codes for CASSQAPAGGYEQYF.

This sequence joins TRBV4-1 and TRBJ2-7; D assignment may be TRBD1 or TRBD2 (5 bases each). CDR3 length equals 16 residues. Germline lookup yields CDR1 MGHRA and CDR2 YSYEKL. Trimming cost V 1 base and J 3 bases, with 16 bases left between them. CDR3 sequence reads: CASSQAGTAADYEQYF. The CDR3 DNA reads TGCGCCAGCAGCCAAGCTGGGACCGCAGCTGACTACGAGCAGTACTTC.

The chain recombines TRBV7-8 with TRBJ2-2; D is unclear. This CDR3 has 14 residues. V shed 1 base and J shed 3 bases, with 6 bases lying between them. CDR1 is SGHVS, CDR2 FQNEAQ, per germline. The CDR3 loop is CASSLELDTGELFF. In DNA, the CDR3 is TGTGCCAGCAGCTTAGAGTTGGACACCGGGGAGCTGTTTTTT.

V and J are TRBV7-2 and TRBJ2-3; 8 bases align to TRBD2. There are 16 residues in the CDR3. CDR1 and CDR2 (germline): SGHTA, FQGNSA. The trim removed 5 bases at V and 1 base at J, leaving 8 bases unmatched. Written as DNA, the CDR3 is TGTGCCAGCAGCCCAGATAGCGGGACACGCACAGATACGCAGTATTTT. It specifies CASSPDSGTRTDTQYF.

The chain combines TRBV29-1 with TRBJ2-7, with D uncertain. CDR3 size: 11 residues. The V gene lost 0 bases and the J gene lost 3 bases, with 3 bases spanning the gap. CDR1 SQVTM and CDR2 ANQGSEA come from the germline V gene. This chain's CDR3 is CSVEDVYEQYF. In DNA, the CDR3 is TGCAGCGTTGAAGACGTCTACGAGCAGTACTTC.

This clonotype showed up just a few times. CDR3 sequence (DNA): TGCGCCAGCAGCGAGGGATGGACAGGTAATCCCTACGAGCAGTACTTC. This codes for CASSEGWTGNPYEQYF. V gene TRBV5-1 combines with J gene TRBJ2-7; 7 bases are shared with TRBD1. This CDR3 is built from 16 residues. V dropped 4 bases and J dropped 2; count of bases not matched to a gene: 12. Per germline, CDR1 SGHRS and CDR2 YFSETQ.

The chain links TRBV3-1 to TRBJ2-1; unclear D gene. The CDR3 runs 14 residues. The germline V and J ends were trimmed by 4 bases and 5 bases, with 12 bases remaining between them. Looked up from germline, CDR1 is LGHDT and CDR2 is YNNKEL (reference sequence). The chain's CDR3 is CASSPLGPHNEQFF. DNA of the CDR3: TGTGCCAGCAGCCCCTTAGGGCCTCACAATGAGCAGTTCTTC.

This clonotype was counted ten times or more. The chain employs TRBV15 and TRBJ2-7; unclear D gene. This CDR3 comprises 14 residues. CDR1 LNHNV and CDR2 YYDKDF come from the germline V gene (reference sequence). The V end lost 1 base, the J end lost 2 bases, and 9 bases lay between the germline ends. In DNA form, the CDR3 reads TGTGCCACCAGCAGAGGGGGAATGGCCTACGAGCAGTACTTC. The encoded protein is CATSRGGMAYEQYF.

The sample holds a few counts of this clonotype. The chain uses TRBV20-1 and TRBJ2-3, with 12 bases fitting TRBD2. The CDR3 is 13 amino acids. The V gene's germline CDR1 is DFQATT and CDR2 SNEGSKA (reference sequence). Here the CDR3 reads CTGLAGNTDTQYF. The CDR3 region has the DNA TGCACCGGACTAGCGGGGAACACAGATACGCAGTATTTT.

The V call is TRBV28, the J call TRBJ2-7; 10 bases are a match to TRBD2. Germline trimming cut 6 bases from V and 0 bases from J; bases unmatched to any gene: 11. From germline, CDR1 is MDHEN and CDR2 SYDVKM. The CDR3 has 17 residues. CDR3 sequence (DNA): TGTGCCAGCAGACGAACCTTAGGGACTAGCGCCTCCTACGAGCAGTACTTC. Its translation: CASRRTLGTSASYEQYF. The whole variable domain, filled in from reference TRBV28 and TRBJ2-7, reads DVKVTQSSRYLVKRTGEKVFLECVQDMDHENMFWYRQDPGLGLRLIYFSYDVKMKEKGDIPEGYSVSREKKERFSLILESASTNQTSMYLCASRRTLGTSASYEQYFGPGTRLTVT.

A few counts support this clonotype. This sequence joins TRBV7-6 and TRBJ2-5; tentative D call: TRBD1 (5 bases). The V end lost 2 bases, the J end lost 5 bases, and 15 bases lay between the germline ends. This CDR3 comprises 15 residues. Per germline, CDR1 SGHVS and CDR2 FNYEAQ. CDR3 sequence: CASSLMAGQSETQYF. The CDR3 DNA reads TGTGCCAGCAGCTTAATGGCAGGGCAATCGGAGACCCAGTACTTC. Based on the CDR3 plus reference TRBV7-6 and TRBJ2-5, the full variable domain is GAGVSQSPRYKVTKRGQDVALRCDPISGHVSLYWYRQALGQGPEFLTYFNYEAQQDKSGLPNDRFSAERPEGSISTLTIQRTEQRDSAMYRCASSLMAGQSETQYFGPGTRLLVL.

There are a few counts of this clonotype. The chain uses TRBV29-1 and TRBJ2-7; 10 nucleotides agree with TRBD1. The CDR3 is made up of 13 amino acids. Germline CDR1 and CDR2: SQVTM and ANQGSEA. V trimming: 4 bases; J trimming: 7 bases; junction bases outside the gene matches: 7. This chain's CDR3 is CSVGRQGAGEQYF. CDR3 DNA sequence: TGCAGCGTTGGACGACAGGGGGCGGGGGAGCAGTACTTC.

A word on this clonotype: At one end the junction does not follow the germline gene, possibly because of a read error. The chain joins TRBV2 to TRBJ2-1, with 10 bases that match TRBD2. Germline CDR1 SNHLY, CDR2 FYNNEI. This CDR3 region has 15 residues. The CDR3 DNA sequence: TGTGCCAGCAGTGAGTTGTGGACTAGCGGATATGAGCACTTCTTC. Protein product: CASSELWTSGYEHFF.

This chain connects TRBV29-1 to TRBJ1-2; D is perhaps TRBD1 (6 bases). V was pared by 4 bases and J by 8 bases, with 14 bases between. The CDR3 spans 12 residues. Germline V gene data show CDR1 as SQVTM and CDR2 as ANQGSEA. This CDR3 is CSVATGFGGYTF. CDR3 coding DNA: TGCAGCGTTGCTACAGGGTTTGGCGGCTACACCTTC.

This clonotype occurred many times. This rearrangement joins TRBV28 to TRBJ2-1; D is unresolved. The CDR3 has 12 residues. CDR1 and CDR2 from the germline V gene are MDHEN and SYDVKM. V was shortened by 8 bases and J by 6 bases, with 11 bases between the two germline ends. CDR3 bases: TGTGCCAGCTCTCTCTTCGGCAATGAGCAGTTCTTC. Its translation is CASSLFGNEQFF.

This clonotype was seen a few times. The chain uses TRBV6-5 and TRBJ1-1, with D possibly matching TRBD1 (5 bases). This CDR3 comprises 15 residues. The germline gives CDR1 MNHEY, CDR2 SVGAGI. V was cut by 0 bases and J by 5 bases, with 13 bases left in between. CDR3 DNA sequence: TGTGCCAGCAGTTACTCAGGGGAAATTGGTACTGAAGCTTTCTTT. It codes for CASSYSGEIGTEAFF.

The chain is built from TRBV3-1 and TRBJ2-7; TRBD1 agrees at 7 bases. This CDR3 has 14 residues. The germline gives CDR1 LGHDT, CDR2 YNNKEL (reference sequence). Germline trimming cut 1 base from V and 1 base from J; bases unmatched to any gene: 1. The CDR3 DNA reads as TGTGCCAGCAGCCAAGCGGGACAGTCCTACGAGCAGTACTTC. It encodes CASSQAGQSYEQYF.